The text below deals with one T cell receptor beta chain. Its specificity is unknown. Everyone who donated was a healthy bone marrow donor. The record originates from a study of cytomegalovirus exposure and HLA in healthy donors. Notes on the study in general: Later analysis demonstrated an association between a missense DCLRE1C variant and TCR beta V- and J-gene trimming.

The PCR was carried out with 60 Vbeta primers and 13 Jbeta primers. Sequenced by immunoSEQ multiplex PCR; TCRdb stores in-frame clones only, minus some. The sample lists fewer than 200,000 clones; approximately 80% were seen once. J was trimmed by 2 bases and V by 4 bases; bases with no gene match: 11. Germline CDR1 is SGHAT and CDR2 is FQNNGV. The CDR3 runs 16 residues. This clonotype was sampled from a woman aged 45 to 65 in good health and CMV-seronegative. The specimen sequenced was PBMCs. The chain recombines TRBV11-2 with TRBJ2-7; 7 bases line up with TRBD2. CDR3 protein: CASSSDVGGTTYEQYF. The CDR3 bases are TGTGCCAGCAGCTCCGACGTTGGAGGGACTACCTACGAGCAGTACTTC.